A single T cell receptor beta chain is shown here with its context. Only in-frame clones appear in the TCRdb table, and some are missing; sequencing was by immunoSEQ multiplex PCR. The sample contains 270,000 or so clones, about 88% of which appear only once. V lost 5 bases and J lost 5, with 18 bases in between. Germline CDR1 MDHEN, CDR2 SYDVKM. This CDR3 spans 16 amino acids. This sample stems from a study of blood T cell repertoires in COVID-19. The specimen sequenced was peripheral blood. The receptor was derived from a human donor with COVID-19, enrolled during active disease. The donor label of this sample is uncertain. This rearrangement joins TRBV28 to TRBJ2-2, with D perhaps TRBD1 (5 bases). CDR3 nucleotide sequence: TGTGCCAGCAGTCTTGTAGGGGATAGTAGGACCGGGGAGCTGTTTTTT. It codes for CASSLVGDSRTGELFF.